The next 32 T cell receptor beta chains were all read from a single sample in a study of TIL therapy for anti-PD-1-resistant metastatic lung cancer. Time point given: pre-treatment sample, taken before nivolumab and TIL therapy. Sequencing used immunoSEQ v3. Sequencing was performed with immunoSEQ multiplex PCR; in TCRdb, only in-frame clones are kept and a portion is missing. This table holds more than 45,000 clones, roughly 84% found once. Sequences were derived from blood, sampled at baseline. The receptors here all came from a person aged 25-85 years with non-small cell lung cancer.

V gene TRBV4-1 combines with J gene TRBJ1-2; no reliable D call. Trimming stripped 4 bases from V and 3 bases from J, with 12 bases between. The CDR3 is 14 residues long. CDR1 and CDR2 (germline): MGHRA, YSYEKL. The CDR3 spells CASSPTGEYYGYTF. In nucleotides, the CDR3 is TGCGCCAGCAGCCCCACCGGAGAGTACTATGGCTACACCTTC.

V is TRBV14 and J is TRBJ2-7; perhaps TRBD2 as D (5 bases). The germline gives CDR1 SGHDN, CDR2 FVKESK. Trimming removed 4 bases at V and 3 bases at J, with 13 bases between. CDR3 length equals 14 residues. DNA of the CDR3: TGTGCCAGCAGCCCCCTTGGGAGCTACTACGAGCAGTACTTC. It translates to CASSPLGSYYEQYF.

This sequence joins TRBV18 and TRBJ1-1; 12 bases align to TRBD1. This CDR3 comprises 18 residues. Germline CDR1 and CDR2: KGHSH and LQKENI. V was clipped by 4 bases and J by 1 base; unmatched bases: 10. The DNA for the CDR3 is TGTGCCAGCTCACGACGAACCGGGACAGGGGGCAAGAACACTGAAGCTTTCTTT. Its protein is CASSRRTGTGGKNTEAFF.

The rearrangement links TRBV30 to TRBJ2-7, with no clear D. Germline V gene sequence: CDR1 GTSNPN, CDR2 SVGIG (reference sequence). The CDR3 is made up of 13 amino acids. Trimming removed 2 bases from V and 7 bases from J, with 15 bases in between. In DNA, the CDR3 is TGTGCCTGGAGTACGATTACCGACGGGGAGCAGTACTTC. This encodes CAWSTITDGEQYF.

The chain is built from TRBV28 and TRBJ2-2, with no clear D. V dropped 3 bases and J dropped 6 bases, with 5 bases sitting between them. The germline gives CDR1 MDHEN, CDR2 SYDVKM. CDR3 length: 12 amino acids. The CDR3 loop reads CASSLGSGELFF. Here the CDR3 DNA reads TGTGCCAGCAGTTTGGGGTCCGGGGAGCTGTTTTTT.

The chain joins TRBV28 to TRBJ2-2; D gene unclear. Germline V CDR1 and CDR2: MDHEN, SYDVKM. V was cut by 6 bases and J by 0 bases, with 14 bases left in between. CDR3 size: 16 residues. The CDR3 sequence is CASSPLDGSNTGELFF. In DNA form, the CDR3 reads TGTGCCAGCAGCCCCTTGGACGGCTCGAACACCGGGGAGCTGTTTTTT. Drawing the rest from reference TRBV28 and TRBJ2-2, the complete variable domain is DVKVTQSSRYLVKRTGEKVFLECVQDMDHENMFWYRQDPGLGLRLIYFSYDVKMKEKGDIPEGYSVSREKKERFSLILESASTNQTSMYLCASSPLDGSNTGELFFGEGSRLTVL.

This CDR3 is CASTRDTEAFF. DNA of the CDR3: TGCGCCAGCACAAGGGACACTGAAGCTTTCTTT. The chain couples TRBV5-1 to TRBJ1-1; D gene ambiguous. The ends were cut back, 6 bases at V and 3 bases at J, with 6 bases in the middle. CDR1 is SGHRS, CDR2 YFSETQ, per germline. This CDR3 spans 11 amino acids. The full variable domain, in which reference TRBV5-1 and TRBJ1-1 provide the parts outside the CDR3, is KAGVTQTPRYLIKTRGQQVTLSCSPISGHRSVSWYQQTPGQGLQFLFEYFSETQRNKGNFPGRFSGRQFSNSRSEMNVSTLELGDSALYLCASTRDTEAFFGQGTRLTVV.

This chain uses TRBV5-1 with TRBJ1-4; D not resolved. There are 14 residues in the CDR3. With 0 bases removed from V and 3 bases from J, the gap between germline ends came to 6 bases. Germline lookup yields CDR1 SGHRS and CDR2 YFSETQ. CDR3 bases: TGCGCCAGCAGCTTGGCGGGGTCTAATGAAAAACTGTTTTTT. This sequence encodes CASSLAGSNEKLFF.

CDR3 region: CASSLKGGLYNSPLHF. The CDR3, as DNA: TGTGCCAGCAGTCTCAAAGGGGGATTATACAATTCACCCCTCCACTTT. The J gene is TRBJ1-6, the V gene TRBV6-7, with D maybe TRBD1 (6 bases). TRBV6-7 is given ORF status, its function remaining uncertain. The CDR3 has 16 amino acids. V lost 5 bases to trimming and J lost 7 bases, with 18 bases between them.

The chain has TRBV6-5 and TRBJ2-1; no reliable D call. CDR3 length: 13 amino acids. Germline loops: CDR1 MNHEY, CDR2 SVGAGI. Trimming stripped 5 bases from V and 12 bases from J, with 17 bases between. Here the CDR3 DNA reads TGTGCCAGCAGTAGGGAACCCGGCGCATGGCAGTTCTTC. Its translation is CASSREPGAWQFF.

The chain has TRBV19 and TRBJ1-1, with D possibly matching TRBD1 (6 bases). Trimming cost V 2 bases and J 4 bases, with 11 bases left between them. The CDR3 runs 14 residues. CDR1 is LNHDA, CDR2 SQIVND, per germline (reference sequence). This CDR3 is CASSIKGGGTEAFF. The CDR3, as DNA: TGTGCCAGTAGTATAAAGGGGGGGGGCACTGAAGCTTTCTTT.

Here the CDR3 reads CASSSPGGMRTEAFF. The CDR3 DNA reads as TGTGCCAGCAGTTCCCCGGGGGGCATGAGGACTGAAGCTTTCTTT. V usage is TRBV28 and J usage is TRBJ1-1, with a weak D call TRBD1 (6 bases). CDR3 length: 15 amino acids. With 4 bases removed from V and 5 bases from J, the gap between germline ends came to 17 bases. Germline values: CDR1 MDHEN, CDR2 SYDVKM.

The chain carries TRBV5-6 and TRBJ2-3; 10 bases are a match to TRBD2. The CDR3 totals 18 residues. V was clipped by 6 bases and J by 0 bases; unmatched bases: 13. Germline V gene lookup returns CDR1 SGHDT and CDR2 YYEEEE. For the CDR3, the DNA is TGTGCCAGCAACCCCACGGGAGCGGGGGGGACTAGCACAGATACGCAGTATTTT. Its protein is CASNPTGAGGTSTDTQYF.

This clone has only one observation. The CDR3 bases are TGTGCCAGCAGCCAAGACACTAGAGTAGATACGCAGTATTTT. Its protein product is CASSQDTRVDTQYF. The chain uses TRBV3-1 (or the pseudogene TRBV3-2) and TRBJ2-3, with D tentatively TRBD2 (5 bases). The CDR3 has 14 amino acids. Germline V gene sequence: CDR1 LGHDT, CDR2 YNNKEL (reference sequence). V shed 0 bases and J shed 5 bases, with 9 bases lying between them.

V and J are TRBV7-3 and TRBJ2-3; D is perhaps TRBD2 (5 bases). In germline, CDR1 is SGHTA, CDR2 FQGTGA. Trimming stripped 5 bases from V and 7 bases from J, with 19 bases between. The CDR3 totals 15 residues. CDR3 sequence (DNA): TGTGCCAGCAGCCCTGGCTCGGAGGTGGAGTATACGCAGTATTTT. Its translation: CASSPGSEVEYTQYF.

The V call is TRBV5-1, the J call TRBJ1-1; 10 nucleotides agree with TRBD1. Germline-derived CDR1 and CDR2 are SGHRS and YFSETQ. V gave up 4 bases and J gave up 4 bases; unmatched junction bases: 7. The length of the CDR3 is 15 residues. The CDR3 loop reads CASSGGQGLTTEAFF. DNA of the CDR3: TGCGCCAGCAGCGGGGGACAGGGGTTGACCACTGAAGCTTTCTTT.

The chain carries TRBV28 and TRBJ2-7, with TRBD2 identical over 10 bases. V was pared by 9 bases and J by 3 bases, with 11 bases of the junction left unmatched. The CDR3 totals 15 residues. CDR1 is MDHEN and CDR2 is SYDVKM in the germline V gene. The CDR3 sequence: CASMLGVAGGYEQYF. In DNA, the CDR3 is TGTGCCAGTATGCTTGGGGTAGCGGGAGGCTACGAGCAGTACTTC. Variable domain in full (rest from reference TRBV28 and TRBJ2-7): DVKVTQSSRYLVKRTGEKVFLECVQDMDHENMFWYRQDPGLGLRLIYFSYDVKMKEKGDIPEGYSVSREKKERFSLILESASTNQTSMYLCASMLGVAGGYEQYFGPGTRLTVT.

The rearrangement uses TRBV19 and TRBJ1-6; TRBD1 matches at 7 bases. With V trimmed by 7 bases and J by 9 bases, 12 bases remained unmatched. The CDR3 consists of 15 residues. The V gene's germline CDR1 is LNHDA and CDR2 SQIVND (reference sequence). CDR3: CASTRRVQGGSPLHF. The CDR3 bases are TGTGCCAGTACCCGAAGGGTGCAGGGGGGTTCACCCCTCCACTTT.

V gene TRBV27 combines with J gene TRBJ1-1; maybe TRBD1 (6 bases). The CDR3 is 13 amino acids. Looked up from germline, CDR1 is MNHEY and CDR2 is SMNVEV (reference sequence). V was trimmed by 6 bases and J by 5 bases, leaving 13 bases between them. CDR3 loop: CASSPTGSTEAFF. The CDR3 DNA is TGTGCCAGCAGCCCCACAGGGTCTACTGAAGCTTTCTTT.

This clone was detected a few times. V is TRBV9 and J is TRBJ2-1, with D tentatively TRBD1 (5 bases). This CDR3 has 14 amino acids. Trimming shortened V by 5 bases and J by 2 bases, and 11 bases separated the two germline ends. In germline, CDR1 is SGDLS, CDR2 YYNGEE. The CDR3 region has the DNA TGTGCCAGCAGTGCAGGGAATCCCTACAATGAGCAGTTCTTC. It encodes CASSAGNPYNEQFF.

This clone was recorded once. The chain has TRBV9 and TRBJ2-1, with a possible D match to TRBD2 (6 bases). The CDR3 sequence is 16 residues long. Trimming removed 4 bases at V and 7 bases at J, with 21 bases between. CDR1 is SGDLS and CDR2 is YYNGEE in the germline V gene. CDR3 amino acids: CASSSHPGRGDNEQFF. DNA of the CDR3: TGTGCCAGCAGCTCGCACCCGGGGCGGGGTGATAATGAGCAGTTCTTC.

This chain uses TRBV18 with TRBJ2-3; a weak D match, TRBD1 (5 bases). The V gene's germline CDR1 is KGHSH and CDR2 LQKENI. The CDR3 length is 13 residues. V gave up 2 bases and J gave up 7 bases, with 10 bases separating them. CDR3 loop: CASSPFRQNTQYF. CDR3 sequence (DNA): TGTGCCAGCTCACCATTTAGACAGAATACGCAGTATTTT.

V gene TRBV9 combines with J gene TRBJ2-1; TRBD2 matches at 10 bases. The CDR3 spans 16 residues. Germline values: CDR1 SGDLS, CDR2 YYNGEE. The trim removed 0 bases at V and 4 bases at J, leaving 4 bases unmatched. CDR3 DNA: TGTGCCAGCAGCGTAGCGACACTAGCGGGGTACAATGAGCAGTTCTTC. Translation: CASSVATLAGYNEQFF.

The chain has TRBV3-1 (or the pseudogene TRBV3-2) and TRBJ2-3; 8 nucleotides align to TRBD2. V trimming: 1 base; J trimming: 6 bases; junction bases outside the gene matches: 12. Germline values: CDR1 LGHDT, CDR2 YNNKEL (reference sequence). CDR3 length equals 17 residues. This CDR3 is CASSQVWGAGDSDTQYF. The CDR3 DNA reads as TGTGCCAGCAGCCAAGTTTGGGGAGCGGGAGACTCGGATACGCAGTATTTT.

This chain uses TRBV5-6 with TRBJ1-5, with 7 positions matching TRBD1. Trimming took 2 bases from V and 7 from J; bases not matched to a gene: 3. The CDR3 is 13 amino acids. Looked up from germline, CDR1 is SGHDT and CDR2 is YYEEEE. The CDR3, as DNA: TGTGCCAGCAGCTTTGCAGGGGGACAGCCCCAGCATTTT. Translating it yields CASSFAGGQPQHF.

CDR3 in DNA: TGTGCCAGCTCACCATATGGAGGGACGAACACTGAAGCTTTCTTT. It translates to CASSPYGGTNTEAFF. The rearrangement joins TRBV18 to TRBJ1-1, with D possibly being TRBD1 (5 bases). V was clipped by 2 bases and J by 1 base, with 11 bases between them. Germline V gene lookup returns CDR1 KGHSH and CDR2 LQKENI. The CDR3 runs to 15 residues.

The DNA for the CDR3 is TGTGCCAGCAGCCTGATAGCGGGGGGGCCTCCAGATACGCAGTATTTT. This sequence encodes CASSLIAGGPPDTQYF. The genes are TRBV3-1 (or the pseudogene TRBV3-2) and TRBJ2-3; the match to TRBD2 covers 11 bases. The CDR3 loop spans 16 amino acids. The J segment lost 4 bases and the V segment lost 4 bases, leaving 7 bases of the junction unmatched. CDR1 and CDR2 from the germline V gene are LGHDT and YNNKEL (reference sequence).

The chain has TRBV19 and TRBJ2-7; TRBD2 is a possible D gene (5 bases). Germline values: CDR1 LNHDA, CDR2 SQIVND (reference sequence). This CDR3 contains 13 residues. Trimming took 3 bases from V and 4 from J, leaving 10 bases between them. The CDR3 here is CASSIRAEYEQYF. Here the CDR3 DNA reads TGTGCCAGTAGTATCCGAGCGGAATACGAGCAGTACTTC.

This chain joins TRBV3-1 (or the pseudogene TRBV3-2) and TRBJ2-2; the D is unclear. The CDR3 totals 12 residues. Trimming stripped 1 base from V and 6 bases from J, with 3 bases between. The germline gives CDR1 LGHDT, CDR2 YNNKEL (reference sequence). The CDR3 DNA reads TGTGCCAGCAGCCAAGTTGCCGGGGAGCTGTTTTTT. Translating it yields CASSQVAGELFF.

A single count supports this clone. The rearrangement uses TRBV19 and TRBJ1-6; TRBD1 matches 9 bases. This CDR3 is 14 amino acids long. J was trimmed by 6 bases and V by 7 bases; bases with no gene match: 4. CDR1 and CDR2 (germline): LNHDA, SQIVND (reference sequence). CDR3: CASTLDRGNSPLHF. In DNA, the CDR3 is TGTGCCAGTACCTTGGACAGGGGTAATTCACCCCTCCACTTT.

The chain is built from TRBV27 and TRBJ1-6; D is possibly TRBD1 (5 bases). CDR1 is MNHEY, CDR2 SMNVEV, per germline (reference sequence). The germline V and J ends were trimmed by 4 bases and 5 bases, with 18 bases remaining between them. This CDR3 is 17 amino acids long. The CDR3: CASSSRRTWDHNSPLHF. The DNA of the CDR3 is TGTGCCAGCAGTTCTCGTCGGACCTGGGACCATAATTCACCCCTCCACTTT.

J is TRBJ2-6 and V is TRBV18; D tentatively fits TRBD1 or TRBD2 (5 bases each). Trimming took 0 bases from V and 1 from J, leaving 13 bases between them. The CDR3 is 18 residues long. CDR1 and CDR2 (germline): KGHSH, LQKENI. CDR3 nucleotides: TGTGCCAGCTCACCACCGCCAGGGACGGTTTCTGGGGCCAACGTCCTGACTTTC. Amino acids: CASSPPPGTVSGANVLTF.